The present T cell receptor (beta chain) was sequenced within a study of resident and recirculating memory T cells in vitiligo. Whole-study results and caveats: No unique dominant TCR clone was found in vitiligo lesions.

Note on this clone: What it recognizes is unknown.

The CDR3 sequence is 15 residues long. V was clipped by 0 bases and J by 7 bases, with 12 bases between them. Germline assignment: CDR1 LGHNA and CDR2 YSLEER. Some clones are missing from TCRdb's copy, which holds only in-frame ones; the method was immunoSEQ multiplex PCR. The table includes roughly 80,000 clones, roughly 94% detected once. What was sequenced was blood. The chain joins TRBV4-3 to TRBJ2-2; the D gene is possibly TRBD1 (6 bases). The sequence derives from a male donor with vitiligo. The CDR3 here is CASSQDRQGSGELFF. The CDR3 DNA reads as TGCGCCAGCAGCCAAGATAGGCAGGGGAGCGGGGAGCTGTTTTTT.